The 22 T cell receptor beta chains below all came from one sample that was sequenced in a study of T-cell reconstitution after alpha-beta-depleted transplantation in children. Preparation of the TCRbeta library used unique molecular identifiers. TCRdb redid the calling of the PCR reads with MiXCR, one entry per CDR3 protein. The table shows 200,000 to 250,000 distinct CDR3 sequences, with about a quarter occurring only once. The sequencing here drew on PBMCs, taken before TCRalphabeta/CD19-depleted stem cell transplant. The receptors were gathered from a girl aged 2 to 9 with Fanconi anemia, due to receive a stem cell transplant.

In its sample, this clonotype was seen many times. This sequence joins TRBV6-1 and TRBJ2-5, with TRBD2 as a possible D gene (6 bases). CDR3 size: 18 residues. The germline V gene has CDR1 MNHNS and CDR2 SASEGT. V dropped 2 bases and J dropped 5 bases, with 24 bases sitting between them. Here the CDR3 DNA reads TGTGCCAGCAGTGAAAGGCTAGTGGGCCCTAGCGAAAGGGAGACCCAGTACTTC. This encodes CASSERLVGPSERETQYF.

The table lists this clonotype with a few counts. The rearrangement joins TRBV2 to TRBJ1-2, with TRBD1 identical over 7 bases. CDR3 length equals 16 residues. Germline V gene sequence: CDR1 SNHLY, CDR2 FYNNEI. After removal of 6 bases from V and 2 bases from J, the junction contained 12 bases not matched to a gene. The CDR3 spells CASRRQGGRENYGYTF. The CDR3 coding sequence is TGTGCCAGCAGACGCCAAGGGGGCAGGGAGAACTATGGCTACACCTTC. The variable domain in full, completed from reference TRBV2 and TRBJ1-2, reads EPEVTQTPSHQVTQMGQEVILRCVPISNHLYFYWYRQILGQKVEFLVSFYNNEISEKSEIFDDQFSVERPDGSNFTLKIRSTKLEDSAMYFCASRRQGGRENYGYTFGSGTRLTVV.

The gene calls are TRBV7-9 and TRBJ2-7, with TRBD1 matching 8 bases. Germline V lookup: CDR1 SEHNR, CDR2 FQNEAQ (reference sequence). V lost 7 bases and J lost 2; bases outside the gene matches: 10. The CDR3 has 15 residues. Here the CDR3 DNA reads TGTGCCAGCACCTCCGGGACAGGACATACCTACGAGCAGTACTTC. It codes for CASTSGTGHTYEQYF.

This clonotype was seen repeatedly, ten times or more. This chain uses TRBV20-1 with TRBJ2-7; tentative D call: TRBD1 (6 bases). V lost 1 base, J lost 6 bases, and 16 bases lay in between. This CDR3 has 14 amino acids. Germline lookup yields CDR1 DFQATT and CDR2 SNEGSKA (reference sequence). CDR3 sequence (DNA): TGCAGTGCTAGAGTCGACAGGCGTTCGGGCGAGCAGTACTTC. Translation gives CSARVDRRSGEQYF.

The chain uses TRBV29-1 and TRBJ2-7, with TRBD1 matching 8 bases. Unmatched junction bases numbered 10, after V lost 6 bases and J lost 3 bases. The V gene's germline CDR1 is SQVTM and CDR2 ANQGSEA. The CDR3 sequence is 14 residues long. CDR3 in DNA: TGCAGCGTGGCCCGGGACAGGCCCGTCTACGAGCAGTACTTC. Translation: CSVARDRPVYEQYF.

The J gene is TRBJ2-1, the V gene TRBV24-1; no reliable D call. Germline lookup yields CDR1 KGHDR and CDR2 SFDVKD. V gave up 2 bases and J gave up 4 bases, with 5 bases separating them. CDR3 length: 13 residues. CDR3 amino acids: CATSDWLYNEQFF. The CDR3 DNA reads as TGTGCCACCAGTGATTGGCTTTACAATGAGCAGTTCTTC.

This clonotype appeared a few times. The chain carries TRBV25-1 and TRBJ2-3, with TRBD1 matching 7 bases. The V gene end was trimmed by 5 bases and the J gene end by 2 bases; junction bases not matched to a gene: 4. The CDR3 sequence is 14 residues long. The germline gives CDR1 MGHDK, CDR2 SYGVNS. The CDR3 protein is CASSLQGTTDTQYF. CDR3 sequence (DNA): TGTGCCAGCAGTTTACAGGGGACCACAGATACGCAGTATTTT.

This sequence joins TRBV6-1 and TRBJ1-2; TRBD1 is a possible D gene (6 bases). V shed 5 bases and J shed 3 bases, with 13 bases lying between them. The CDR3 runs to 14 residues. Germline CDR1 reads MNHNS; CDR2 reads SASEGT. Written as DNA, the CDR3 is TGTGCCAGCAGTCAGCCCACAGGGTACTATGGCTACACCTTC. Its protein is CASSQPTGYYGYTF.

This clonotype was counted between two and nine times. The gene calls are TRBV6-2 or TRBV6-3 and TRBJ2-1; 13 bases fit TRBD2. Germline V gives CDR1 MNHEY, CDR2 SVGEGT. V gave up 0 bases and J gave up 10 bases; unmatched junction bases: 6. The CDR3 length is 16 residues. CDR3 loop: CASSYSRTSGSREQFF. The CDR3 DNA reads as TGTGCCAGCAGTTACTCGAGGACTAGCGGGAGCCGCGAGCAGTTCTTC.

CDR3 loop: CSAGGLAGETQYF. The CDR3 DNA is TGCAGCGCTGGGGGACTAGCGGGAGAGACCCAGTACTTC. The chain uses TRBV29-1 and TRBJ2-5; TRBD2 matches 12 bases. This CDR3 has 13 residues. Trimming took 7 bases from V and 4 from J; bases not matched to a gene: 4. In germline, CDR1 is SQVTM, CDR2 ANQGSEA.

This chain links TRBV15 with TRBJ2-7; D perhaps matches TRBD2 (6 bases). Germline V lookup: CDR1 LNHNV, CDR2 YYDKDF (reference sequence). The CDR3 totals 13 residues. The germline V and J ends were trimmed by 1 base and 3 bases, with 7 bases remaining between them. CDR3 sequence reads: CATSRGEDYEQYF. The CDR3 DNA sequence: TGTGCCACCAGCAGAGGGGAGGACTACGAGCAGTACTTC. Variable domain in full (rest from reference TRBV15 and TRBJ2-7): DAMVIQNPRYQVTQFGKPVTLSCSQTLNHNVMYWYQQKSSQAPKLLFHYYDKDFNNEADTPDNFQSRRPNTSFCFLDIRSPGLGDTAMYLCATSRGEDYEQYFGPGTRLTVT.

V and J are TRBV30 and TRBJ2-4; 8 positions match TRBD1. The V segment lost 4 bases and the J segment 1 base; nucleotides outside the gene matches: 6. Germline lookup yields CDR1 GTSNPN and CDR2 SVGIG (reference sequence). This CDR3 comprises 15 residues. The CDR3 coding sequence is TGTGCCTGGACAAAGCAGGGGGCGGCCAAAAACATTCAGTACTTC. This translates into CAWTKQGAAKNIQYF.

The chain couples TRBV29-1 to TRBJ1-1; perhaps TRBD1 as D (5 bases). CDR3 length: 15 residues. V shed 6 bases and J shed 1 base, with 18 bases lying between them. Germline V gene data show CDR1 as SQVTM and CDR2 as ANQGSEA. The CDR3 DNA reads TGCAGCGTCCACGGGGCCTCCCGAGGGAACACTGAAGCTTTCTTT. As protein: CSVHGASRGNTEAFF.

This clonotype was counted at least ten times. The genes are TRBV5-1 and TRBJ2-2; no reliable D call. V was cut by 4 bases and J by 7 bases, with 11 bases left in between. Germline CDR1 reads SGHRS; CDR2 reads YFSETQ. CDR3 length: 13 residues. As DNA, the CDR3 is TGCGCCAGCAGCGCCGAGCTCCACGGGGAGCTGTTTTTT. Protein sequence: CASSAELHGELFF.

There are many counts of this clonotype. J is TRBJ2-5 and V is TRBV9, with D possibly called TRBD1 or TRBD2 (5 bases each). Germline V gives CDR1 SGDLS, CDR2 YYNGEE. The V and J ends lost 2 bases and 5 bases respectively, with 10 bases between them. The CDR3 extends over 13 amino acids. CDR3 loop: CASSVGVVETQYF. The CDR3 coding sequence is TGTGCCAGCAGCGTGGGGGTAGTGGAGACCCAGTACTTC.

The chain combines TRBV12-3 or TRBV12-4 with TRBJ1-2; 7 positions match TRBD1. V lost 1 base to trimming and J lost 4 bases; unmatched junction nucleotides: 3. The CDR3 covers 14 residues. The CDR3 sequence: CASSLGKGAYGYTF. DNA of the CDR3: TGTGCCAGCAGTTTAGGCAAGGGGGCCTATGGCTACACCTTC.

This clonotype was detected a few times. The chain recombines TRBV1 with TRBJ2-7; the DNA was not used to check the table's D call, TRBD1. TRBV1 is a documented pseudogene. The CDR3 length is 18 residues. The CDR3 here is CTSSQEPRVGPPSYEQYF. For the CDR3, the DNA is TGCACCAGCAGCCAAGAGCCTCGGGTGGGGCCGCCGTCCTACGAGCAGTACTTC.

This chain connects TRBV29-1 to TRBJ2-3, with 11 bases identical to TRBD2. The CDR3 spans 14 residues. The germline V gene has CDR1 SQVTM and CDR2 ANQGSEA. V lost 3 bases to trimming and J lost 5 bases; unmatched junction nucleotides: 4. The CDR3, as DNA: TGCAGCGTTGATAGCGGGAGGGCCCTAGATACGCAGTATTTT. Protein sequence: CSVDSGRALDTQYF.

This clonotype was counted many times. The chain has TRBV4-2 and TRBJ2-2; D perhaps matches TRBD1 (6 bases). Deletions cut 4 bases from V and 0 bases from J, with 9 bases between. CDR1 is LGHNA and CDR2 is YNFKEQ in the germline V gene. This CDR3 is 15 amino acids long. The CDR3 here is CASSLRQANTGELFF. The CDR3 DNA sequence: TGTGCCAGCAGCCTTCGACAGGCGAACACCGGGGAGCTGTTTTTT.

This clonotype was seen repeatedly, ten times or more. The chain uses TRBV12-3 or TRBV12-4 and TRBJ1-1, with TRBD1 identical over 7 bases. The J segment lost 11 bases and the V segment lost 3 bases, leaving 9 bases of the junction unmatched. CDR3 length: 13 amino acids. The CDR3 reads CASSFRQGIWAFF. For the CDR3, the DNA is TGTGCCAGCAGTTTTCGACAGGGTATTTGGGCTTTCTTT.

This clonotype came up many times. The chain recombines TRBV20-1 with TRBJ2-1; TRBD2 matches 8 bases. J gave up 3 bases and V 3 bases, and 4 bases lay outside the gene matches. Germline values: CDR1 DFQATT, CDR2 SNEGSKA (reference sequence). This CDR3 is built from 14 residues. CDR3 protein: CSARVGTSYNEQFF. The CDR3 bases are TGCAGTGCTAGGGTGGGGACTAGCTACAATGAGCAGTTCTTC.

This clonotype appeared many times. DNA of the CDR3: TGTGCCAGCAGTTACTTCCAGATGTATAATTCACCCCTCCACTTT. Translated, it gives CASSYFQMYNSPLHF. The V gene is TRBV6-5, the J gene TRBJ1-6, with D uncertain. V was shortened by 1 base and J by 4 bases, with 8 bases between the two germline ends. The CDR3 length is 15 residues. Germline-derived CDR1 and CDR2 are MNHEY and SVGAGI.